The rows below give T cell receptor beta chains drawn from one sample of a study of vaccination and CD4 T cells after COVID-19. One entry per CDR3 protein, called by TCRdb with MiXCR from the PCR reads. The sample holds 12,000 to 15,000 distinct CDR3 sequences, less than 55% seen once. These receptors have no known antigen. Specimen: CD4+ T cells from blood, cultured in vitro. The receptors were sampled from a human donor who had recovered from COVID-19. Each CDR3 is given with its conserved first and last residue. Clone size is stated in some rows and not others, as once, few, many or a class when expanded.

cdr3_aa: CASRKRVQETQYF; j_call: TRBJ2-5; v_call: TRBV28; clone_size: -
cdr3_aa: CSARNRGQDGYTF; j_call: TRBJ1-2; v_call: TRBV20-1; clone_size: -
cdr3_aa: CSAKQGLDSPLHF; j_call: TRBJ1-6; v_call: TRBV20-1; clone_size: few
cdr3_aa: CASSELPGVATEAFF; j_call: TRBJ1-1; v_call: TRBV6-1; clone_size: few
cdr3_aa: CAWSVQANYGYTF; j_call: TRBJ1-2; v_call: TRBV30; clone_size: -
cdr3_aa: CASSPLTGRPNYGYTF; j_call: TRBJ1-2; v_call: TRBV4-1; clone_size: -
cdr3_aa: CASSFGTGENQPQHF; j_call: TRBJ1-5; v_call: TRBV7-2; clone_size: -
cdr3_aa: CSARQGEAFF; j_call: TRBJ1-1; v_call: TRBV20-1; clone_size: -
cdr3_aa: CASSEAPGFGTGELFF; j_call: TRBJ2-2; v_call: TRBV2; clone_size: -
cdr3_aa: CASSEAENTGELFF; j_call: TRBJ2-2; v_call: TRBV2; clone_size: few